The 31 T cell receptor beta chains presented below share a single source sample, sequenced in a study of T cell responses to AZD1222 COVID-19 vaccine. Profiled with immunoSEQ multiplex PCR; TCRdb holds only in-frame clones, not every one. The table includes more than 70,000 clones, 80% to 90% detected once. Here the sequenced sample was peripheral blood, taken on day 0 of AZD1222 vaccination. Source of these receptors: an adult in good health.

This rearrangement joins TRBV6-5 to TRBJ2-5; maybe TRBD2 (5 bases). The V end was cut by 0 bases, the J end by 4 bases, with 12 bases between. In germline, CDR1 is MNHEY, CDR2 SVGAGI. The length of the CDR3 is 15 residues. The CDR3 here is CASSYSASRGETQYF. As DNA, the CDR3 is TGTGCCAGCAGTTACTCTGCTAGCCGGGGAGAGACCCAGTACTTC.

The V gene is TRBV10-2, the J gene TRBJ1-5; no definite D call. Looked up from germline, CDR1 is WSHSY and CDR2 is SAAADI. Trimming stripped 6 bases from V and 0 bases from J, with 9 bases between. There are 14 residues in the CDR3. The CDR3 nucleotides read TGCGCCAGCAGCAGGACGGATAGCAATCAGCCCCAGCATTTT. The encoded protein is CASSRTDSNQPQHF.

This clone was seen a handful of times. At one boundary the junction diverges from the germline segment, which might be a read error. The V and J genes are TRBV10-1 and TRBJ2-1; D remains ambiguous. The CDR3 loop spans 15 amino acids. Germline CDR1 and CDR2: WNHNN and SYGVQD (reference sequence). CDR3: CASRESRSSYNEQFF. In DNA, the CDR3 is TGCGCCAGCAGAGAGTCCAGGAGCTCCTACAATGAGCAGTTCTTC.

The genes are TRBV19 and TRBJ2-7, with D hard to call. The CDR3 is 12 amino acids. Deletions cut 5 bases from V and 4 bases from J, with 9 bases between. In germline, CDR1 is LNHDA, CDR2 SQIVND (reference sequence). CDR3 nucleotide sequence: TGTGCCAGTAGTGGTTCAGGTTACGAGCAGTACTTC. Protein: CASSGSGYEQYF.

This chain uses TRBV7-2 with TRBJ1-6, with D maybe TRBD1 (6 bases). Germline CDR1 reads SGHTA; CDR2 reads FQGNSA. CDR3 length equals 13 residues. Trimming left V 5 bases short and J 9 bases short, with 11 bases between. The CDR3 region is CASSPNRVSPLHF. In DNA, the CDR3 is TGTGCCAGCAGCCCCAACAGGGTTTCACCCCTCCACTTT.

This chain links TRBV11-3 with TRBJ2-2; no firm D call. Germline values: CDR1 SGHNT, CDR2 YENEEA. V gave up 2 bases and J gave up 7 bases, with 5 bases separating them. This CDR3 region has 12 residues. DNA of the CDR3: TGTGCCAGCAGCTTAATTGTCGGGGAGCTGTTTTTT. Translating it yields CASSLIVGELFF.

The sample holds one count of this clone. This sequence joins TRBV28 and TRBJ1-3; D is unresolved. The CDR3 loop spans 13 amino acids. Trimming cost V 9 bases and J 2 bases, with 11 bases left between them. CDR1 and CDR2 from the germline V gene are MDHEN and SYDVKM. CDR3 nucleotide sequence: TGTGCCAGTCGCCGGACGGCTGGAAACACCATATATTTT. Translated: CASRRTAGNTIYF. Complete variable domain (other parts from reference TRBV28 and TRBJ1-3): DVKVTQSSRYLVKRTGEKVFLECVQDMDHENMFWYRQDPGLGLRLIYFSYDVKMKEKGDIPEGYSVSREKKERFSLILESASTNQTSMYLCASRRTAGNTIYFGEGSWLTVV.

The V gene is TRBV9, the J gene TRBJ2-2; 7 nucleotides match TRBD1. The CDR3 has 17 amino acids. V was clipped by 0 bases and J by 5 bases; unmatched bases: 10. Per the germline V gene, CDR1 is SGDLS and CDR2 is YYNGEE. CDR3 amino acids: CASSVAASGGRTGELFF. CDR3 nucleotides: TGTGCCAGCAGCGTAGCTGCGTCAGGGGGACGGACCGGGGAGCTGTTTTTT.

The CDR3 reads CASSLYRAAYGYTF. The CDR3 nucleotides read TGTGCCAGCAGTTTATACAGGGCGGCCTATGGCTACACCTTC. This chain joins TRBV28 and TRBJ1-2, with D possibly matching TRBD1 (6 bases). The CDR3 is 14 residues long. Between the trimmed V and J ends, which lost 1 base and 4 bases, there was a span of 10 bases. CDR1 is MDHEN, CDR2 SYDVKM, per germline.

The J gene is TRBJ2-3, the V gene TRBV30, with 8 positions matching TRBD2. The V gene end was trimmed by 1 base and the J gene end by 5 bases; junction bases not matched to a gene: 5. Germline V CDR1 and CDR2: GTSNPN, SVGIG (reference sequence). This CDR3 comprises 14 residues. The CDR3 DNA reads TGTGCCTGGAGTGCGGGGGGGCATAGAGATACGCAGTATTTT. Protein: CAWSAGGHRDTQYF.

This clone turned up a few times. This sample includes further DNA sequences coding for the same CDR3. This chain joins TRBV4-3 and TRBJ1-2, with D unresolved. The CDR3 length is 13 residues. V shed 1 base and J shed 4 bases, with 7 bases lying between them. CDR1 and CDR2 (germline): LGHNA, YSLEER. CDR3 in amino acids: CASSQVGTYGYTF. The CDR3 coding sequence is TGCGCCAGCAGCCAAGTGGGAACCTATGGCTACACCTTC.

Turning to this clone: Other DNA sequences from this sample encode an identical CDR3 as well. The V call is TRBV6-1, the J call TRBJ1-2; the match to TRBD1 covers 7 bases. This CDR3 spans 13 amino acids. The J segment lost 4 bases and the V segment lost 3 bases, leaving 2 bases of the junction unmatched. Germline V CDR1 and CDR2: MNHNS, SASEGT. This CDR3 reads CASSEGQIYGYTF. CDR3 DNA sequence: TGTGCCAGCAGTGAGGGACAGATCTATGGCTACACCTTC.

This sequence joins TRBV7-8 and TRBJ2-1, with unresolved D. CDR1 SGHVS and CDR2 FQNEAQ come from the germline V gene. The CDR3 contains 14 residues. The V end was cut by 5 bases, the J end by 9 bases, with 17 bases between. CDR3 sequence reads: CASSPPLGFSEQFF. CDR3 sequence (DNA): TGTGCCAGCAGCCCCCCGCTAGGATTTAGTGAGCAGTTCTTC.

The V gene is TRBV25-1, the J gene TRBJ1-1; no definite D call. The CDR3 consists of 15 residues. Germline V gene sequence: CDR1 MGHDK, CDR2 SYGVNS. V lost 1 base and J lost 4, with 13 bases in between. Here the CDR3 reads CASSELASLGTEAFF. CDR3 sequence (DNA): TGTGCCAGCAGTGAATTGGCCAGCTTGGGCACTGAAGCTTTCTTT.

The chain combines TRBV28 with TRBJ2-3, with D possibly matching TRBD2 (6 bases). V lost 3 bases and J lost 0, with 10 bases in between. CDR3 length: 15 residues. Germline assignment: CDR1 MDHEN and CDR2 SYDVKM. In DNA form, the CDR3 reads TGTGCCAGCAGTTTTGGGGCGGGGAGCACAGATACGCAGTATTTT. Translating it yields CASSFGAGSTDTQYF.

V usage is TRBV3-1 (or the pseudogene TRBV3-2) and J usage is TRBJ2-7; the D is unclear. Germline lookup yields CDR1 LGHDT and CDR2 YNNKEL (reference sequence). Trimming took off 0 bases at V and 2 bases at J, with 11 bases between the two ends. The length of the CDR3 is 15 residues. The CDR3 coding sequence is TGTGCCAGCAGCCAAGATGAAGTCAATCCCTACGAGCAGTACTTC. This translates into CASSQDEVNPYEQYF.

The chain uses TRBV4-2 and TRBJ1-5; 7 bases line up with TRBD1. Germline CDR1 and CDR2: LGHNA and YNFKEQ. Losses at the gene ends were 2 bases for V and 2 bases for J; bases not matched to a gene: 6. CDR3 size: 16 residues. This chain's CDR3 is CASSQPTGRGNQPQHF. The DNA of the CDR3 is TGTGCCAGCAGCCAACCGACAGGGCGCGGCAATCAGCCCCAGCATTTT.

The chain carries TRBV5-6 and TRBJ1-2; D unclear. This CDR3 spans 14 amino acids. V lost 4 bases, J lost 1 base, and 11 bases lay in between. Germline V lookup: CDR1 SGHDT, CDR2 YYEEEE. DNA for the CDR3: TGTGCCAGCAGCCCGCCTGGGGTTAACTATGGCTACACCTTC. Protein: CASSPPGVNYGYTF.

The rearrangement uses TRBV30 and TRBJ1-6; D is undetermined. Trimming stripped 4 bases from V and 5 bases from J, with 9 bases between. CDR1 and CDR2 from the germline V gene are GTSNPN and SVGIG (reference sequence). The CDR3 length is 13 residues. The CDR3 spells CAWTAGNNSPLHF. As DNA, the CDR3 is TGTGCCTGGACGGCAGGCAATAATTCACCCCTCCACTTT. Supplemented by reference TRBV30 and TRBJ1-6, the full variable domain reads SQTIHQWPATLVQPVGSPLSLECTVEGTSNPNLYWYRQAAGRGLQLLFYSVGIGQISSEVPQNLSASRPQDRQFILSSKKLLLSDSGFYLCAWTAGNNSPLHFGNGTRLTVT.

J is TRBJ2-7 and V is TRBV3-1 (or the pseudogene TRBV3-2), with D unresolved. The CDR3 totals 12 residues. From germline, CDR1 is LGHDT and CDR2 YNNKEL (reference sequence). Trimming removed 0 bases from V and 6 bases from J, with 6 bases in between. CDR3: CASSQEEGEQYF. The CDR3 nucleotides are TGTGCCAGCAGCCAAGAAGAAGGCGAGCAGTACTTC.

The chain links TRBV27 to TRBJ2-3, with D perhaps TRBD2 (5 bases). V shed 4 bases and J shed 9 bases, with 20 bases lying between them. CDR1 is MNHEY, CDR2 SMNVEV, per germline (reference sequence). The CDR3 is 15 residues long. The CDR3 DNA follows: TGTGCCAGCAGTTACACCTCGGGATCTCGCGGCACGCAGTATTTT. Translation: CASSYTSGSRGTQYF.

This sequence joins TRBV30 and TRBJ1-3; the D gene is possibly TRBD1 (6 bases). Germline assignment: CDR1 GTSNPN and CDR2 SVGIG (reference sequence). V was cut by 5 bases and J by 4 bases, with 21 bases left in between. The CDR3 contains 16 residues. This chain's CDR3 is CAWALRGGLGGNTIYF. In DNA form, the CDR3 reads TGTGCCTGGGCCCTAAGGGGGGGGCTAGGAGGAAACACCATATATTTT.

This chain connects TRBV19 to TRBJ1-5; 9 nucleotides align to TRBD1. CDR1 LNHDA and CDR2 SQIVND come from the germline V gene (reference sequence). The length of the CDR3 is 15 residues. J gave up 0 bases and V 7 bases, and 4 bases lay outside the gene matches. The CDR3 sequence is CASTLTGGSNQPQHF. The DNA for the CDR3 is TGTGCCAGTACCCTGACAGGGGGTAGCAATCAGCCCCAGCATTTT.

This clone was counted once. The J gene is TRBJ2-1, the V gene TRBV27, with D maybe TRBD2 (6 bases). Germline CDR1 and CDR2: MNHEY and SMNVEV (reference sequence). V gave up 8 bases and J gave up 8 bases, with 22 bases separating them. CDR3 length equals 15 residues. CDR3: CASQYGGSERDEQFF. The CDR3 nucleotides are TGTGCCAGCCAATATGGGGGTTCGGAGCGGGATGAGCAGTTCTTC.

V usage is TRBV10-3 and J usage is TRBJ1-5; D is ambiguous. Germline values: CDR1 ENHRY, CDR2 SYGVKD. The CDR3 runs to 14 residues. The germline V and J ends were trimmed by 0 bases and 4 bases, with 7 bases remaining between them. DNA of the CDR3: TGTGCCATCAGTGAGTCATCGCGGAATCAGCCCCAGCATTTT. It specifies CAISESSRNQPQHF.

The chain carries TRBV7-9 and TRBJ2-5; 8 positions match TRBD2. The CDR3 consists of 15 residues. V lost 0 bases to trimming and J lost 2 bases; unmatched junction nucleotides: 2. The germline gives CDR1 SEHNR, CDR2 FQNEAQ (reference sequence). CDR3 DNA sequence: TGTGCCAGCAGCTTAGCGGTAGCGGGGCAAGAGACCCAGTACTTC. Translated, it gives CASSLAVAGQETQYF.

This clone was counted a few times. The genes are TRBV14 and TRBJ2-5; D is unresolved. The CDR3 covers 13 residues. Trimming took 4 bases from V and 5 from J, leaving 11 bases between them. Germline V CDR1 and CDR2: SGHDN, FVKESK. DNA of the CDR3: TGTGCCAGCAGCCGAACTGGAGCGGAGACCCAGTACTTC. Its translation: CASSRTGAETQYF.

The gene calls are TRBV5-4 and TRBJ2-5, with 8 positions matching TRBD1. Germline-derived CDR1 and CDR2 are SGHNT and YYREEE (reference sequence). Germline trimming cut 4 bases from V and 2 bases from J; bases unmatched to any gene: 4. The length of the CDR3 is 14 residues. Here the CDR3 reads CASSPDRVQETQYF. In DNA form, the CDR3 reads TGTGCCAGCAGCCCGGACAGGGTACAAGAGACCCAGTACTTC. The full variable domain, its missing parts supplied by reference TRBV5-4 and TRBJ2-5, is ETGVTQSPTHLIKTRGQQVTLRCSSQSGHNTVSWYQQALGQGPQFIFQYYREEENGRGNFPPRFSGLQFPNYSSELNVNALELDDSALYLCASSPDRVQETQYFGPGTRLLVL.

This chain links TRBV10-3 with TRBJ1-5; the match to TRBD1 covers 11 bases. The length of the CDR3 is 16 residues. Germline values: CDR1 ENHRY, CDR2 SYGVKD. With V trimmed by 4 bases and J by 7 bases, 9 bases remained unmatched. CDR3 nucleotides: TGTGCCATCAGTGCCGGGACAGGGGGTGCGGGGCAGCCCCAGCATTTT. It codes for CAISAGTGGAGQPQHF.

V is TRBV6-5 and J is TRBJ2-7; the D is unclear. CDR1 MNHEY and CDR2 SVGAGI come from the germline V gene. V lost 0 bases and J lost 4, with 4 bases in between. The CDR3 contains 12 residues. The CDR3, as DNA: TGTGCCAGCAGTTACTCCTCATACGAGCAGTACTTC. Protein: CASSYSSYEQYF.

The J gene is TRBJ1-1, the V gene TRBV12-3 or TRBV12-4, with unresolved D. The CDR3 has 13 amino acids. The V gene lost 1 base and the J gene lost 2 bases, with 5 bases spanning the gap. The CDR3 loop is CASSLGYNTEAFF. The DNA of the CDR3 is TGTGCCAGCAGTTTAGGTTATAACACTGAAGCTTTCTTT.